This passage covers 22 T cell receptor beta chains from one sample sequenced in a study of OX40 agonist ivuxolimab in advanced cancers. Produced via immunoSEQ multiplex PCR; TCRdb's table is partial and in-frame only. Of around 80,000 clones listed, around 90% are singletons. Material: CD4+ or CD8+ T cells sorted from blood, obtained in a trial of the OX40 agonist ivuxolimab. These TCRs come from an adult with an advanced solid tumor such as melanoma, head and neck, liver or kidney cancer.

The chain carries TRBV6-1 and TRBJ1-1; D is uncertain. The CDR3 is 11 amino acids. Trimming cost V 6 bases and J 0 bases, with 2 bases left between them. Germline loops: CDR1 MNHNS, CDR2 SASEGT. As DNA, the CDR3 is TGTGCCAGCAGGATGAACACTGAAGCTTTCTTT. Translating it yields CASRMNTEAFF.

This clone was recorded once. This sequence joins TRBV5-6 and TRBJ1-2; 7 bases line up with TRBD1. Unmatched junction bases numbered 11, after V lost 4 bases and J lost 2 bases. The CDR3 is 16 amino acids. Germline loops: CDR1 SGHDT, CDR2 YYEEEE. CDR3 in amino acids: CASSAPDRSGNYGYTF. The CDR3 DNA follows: TGTGCCAGCAGCGCCCCGGACAGGTCGGGAAACTATGGCTACACCTTC.

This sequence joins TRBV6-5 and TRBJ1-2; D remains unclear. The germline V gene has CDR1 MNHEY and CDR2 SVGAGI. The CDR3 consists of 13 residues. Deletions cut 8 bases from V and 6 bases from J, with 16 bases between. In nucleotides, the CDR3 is TGTGCCAGCTCCTTGGCGGGGAAGGATGGCTACACCTTC. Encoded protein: CASSLAGKDGYTF.

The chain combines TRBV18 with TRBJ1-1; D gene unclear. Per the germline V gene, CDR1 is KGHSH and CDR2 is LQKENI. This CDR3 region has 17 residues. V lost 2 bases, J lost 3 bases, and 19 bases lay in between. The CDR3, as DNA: TGTGCCAGCTCACCAAGGATAATGAGGAGGGATTACACTGAAGCTTTCTTT. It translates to CASSPRIMRRDYTEAFF.

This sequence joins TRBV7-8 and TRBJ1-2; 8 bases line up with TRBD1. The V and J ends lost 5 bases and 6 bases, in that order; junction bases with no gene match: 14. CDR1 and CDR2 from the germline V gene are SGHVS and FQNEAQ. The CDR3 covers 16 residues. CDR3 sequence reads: CASSRRTDRVEDGYTF. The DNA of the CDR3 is TGTGCCAGCAGCCGCAGGACGGACAGGGTGGAGGATGGCTACACCTTC.

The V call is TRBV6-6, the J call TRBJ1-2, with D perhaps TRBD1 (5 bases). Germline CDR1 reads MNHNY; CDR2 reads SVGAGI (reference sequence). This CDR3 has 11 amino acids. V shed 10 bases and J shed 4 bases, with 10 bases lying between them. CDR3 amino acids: CATGGSYGYTF. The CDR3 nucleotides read TGTGCCACCGGGGGTAGCTATGGCTACACCTTC.

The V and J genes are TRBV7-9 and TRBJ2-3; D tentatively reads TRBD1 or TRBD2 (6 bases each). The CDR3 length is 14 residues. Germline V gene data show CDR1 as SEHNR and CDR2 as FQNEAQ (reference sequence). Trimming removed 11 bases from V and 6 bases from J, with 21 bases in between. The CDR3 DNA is TGTGCCGTCCGGGGGCTACCACTGGGGGATACGCAGTATTTT. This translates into CAVRGLPLGDTQYF.

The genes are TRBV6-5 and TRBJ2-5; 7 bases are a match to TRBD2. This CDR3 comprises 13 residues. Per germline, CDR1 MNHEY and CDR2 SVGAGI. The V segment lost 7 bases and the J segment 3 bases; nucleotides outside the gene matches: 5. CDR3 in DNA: TGTGCCAGCACTTCGGGGGGTAAAGAGACCCAGTACTTC. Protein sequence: CASTSGGKETQYF.

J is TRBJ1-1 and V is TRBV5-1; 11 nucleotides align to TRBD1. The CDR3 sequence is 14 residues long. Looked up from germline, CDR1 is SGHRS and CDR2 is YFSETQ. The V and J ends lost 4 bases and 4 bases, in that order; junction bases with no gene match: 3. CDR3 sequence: CASSPGTGGTEAFF. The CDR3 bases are TGCGCCAGCAGCCCGGGGACAGGGGGCACTGAAGCTTTCTTT.

CDR3 protein: CASSDPRGAGDTQYF. The CDR3 DNA is TGTGCCAGCAGCGACCCTAGGGGGGCCGGAGATACGCAGTATTTT. The chain uses TRBV7-2 and TRBJ2-3; tentatively, D is TRBD1 or TRBD2 (6 bases each). The V and J ends lost 5 bases and 5 bases respectively, with 17 bases between them. CDR1 and CDR2 (germline): SGHTA, FQGNSA. The CDR3 extends over 15 amino acids.

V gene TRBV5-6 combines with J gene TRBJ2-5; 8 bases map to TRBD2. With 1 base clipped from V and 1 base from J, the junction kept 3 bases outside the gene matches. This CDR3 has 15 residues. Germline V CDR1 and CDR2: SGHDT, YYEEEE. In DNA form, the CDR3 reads TGTGCCAGCAGCTTGTTAGCGGGGCGCCAAGAGACCCAGTACTTC. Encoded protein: CASSLLAGRQETQYF.

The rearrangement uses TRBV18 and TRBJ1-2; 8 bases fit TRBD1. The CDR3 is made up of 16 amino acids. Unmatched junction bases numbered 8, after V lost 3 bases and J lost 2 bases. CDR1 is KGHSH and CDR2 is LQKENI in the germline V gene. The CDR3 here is CASSPTTGGGNYGYTF. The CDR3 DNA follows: TGTGCCAGCTCACCTACCACAGGGGGAGGGAACTATGGCTACACCTTC.

The DNA of the CDR3 is TGTGCCAGCAGTACCCTCACAGTTAGCTCCTATAATTCACCCCTCCACTTT. Residues: CASSTLTVSSYNSPLHF. The V and J genes are TRBV27 and TRBJ1-6, with D unclear. V gave up 5 bases and J gave up 0 bases, with 14 bases separating them. The CDR3 sequence is 17 residues long. Germline CDR1 is MNHEY and CDR2 is SMNVEV (reference sequence).

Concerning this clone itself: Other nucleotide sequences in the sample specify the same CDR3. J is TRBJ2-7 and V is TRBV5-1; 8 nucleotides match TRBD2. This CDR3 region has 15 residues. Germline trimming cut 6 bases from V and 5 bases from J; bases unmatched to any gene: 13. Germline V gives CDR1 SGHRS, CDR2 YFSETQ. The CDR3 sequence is CASTRGRGEGDEQYF. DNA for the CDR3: TGCGCCAGCACCCGGGGGCGGGGGGAAGGGGACGAGCAGTACTTC.

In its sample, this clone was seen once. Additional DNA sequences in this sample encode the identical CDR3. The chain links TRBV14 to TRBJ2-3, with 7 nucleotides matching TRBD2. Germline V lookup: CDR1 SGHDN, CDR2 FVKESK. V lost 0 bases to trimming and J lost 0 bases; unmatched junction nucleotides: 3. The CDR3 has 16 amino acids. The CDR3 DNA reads TGTGCCAGCAGCCAAGACCTAGCGGAAAGCACAGATACGCAGTATTTT. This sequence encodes CASSQDLAESTDTQYF.

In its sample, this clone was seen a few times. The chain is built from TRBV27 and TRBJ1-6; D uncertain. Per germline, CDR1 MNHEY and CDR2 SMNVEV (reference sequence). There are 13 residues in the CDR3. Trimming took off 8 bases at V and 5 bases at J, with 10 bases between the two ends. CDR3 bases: TGTGCCAGCCATAATAGGGATAATTCACCCCTCCACTTT. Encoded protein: CASHNRDNSPLHF.

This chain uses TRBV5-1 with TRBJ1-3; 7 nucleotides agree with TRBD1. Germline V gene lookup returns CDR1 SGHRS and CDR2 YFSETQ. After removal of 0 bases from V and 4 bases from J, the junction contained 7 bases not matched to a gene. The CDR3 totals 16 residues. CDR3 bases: TGCGCCAGCAGCTTGGATAAAGGGGGCGCCGGAAACACCATATATTTT. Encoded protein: CASSLDKGGAGNTIYF. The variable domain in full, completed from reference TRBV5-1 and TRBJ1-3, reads KAGVTQTPRYLIKTRGQQVTLSCSPISGHRSVSWYQQTPGQGLQFLFEYFSETQRNKGNFPGRFSGRQFSNSRSEMNVSTLELGDSALYLCASSLDKGGAGNTIYFGEGSWLTVV.

CDR3 residues: CASSELRGYGYTF. The CDR3 bases are TGCGCCAGCAGTGAGTTGAGGGGATATGGCTACACCTTC. The J gene is TRBJ1-2, the V gene TRBV10-1, with a possible D match to TRBD1 (5 bases). Trimming cost V 1 base and J 5 bases, with 8 bases left between them. This CDR3 is 13 amino acids long. In germline, CDR1 is WNHNN, CDR2 SYGVQD (reference sequence).

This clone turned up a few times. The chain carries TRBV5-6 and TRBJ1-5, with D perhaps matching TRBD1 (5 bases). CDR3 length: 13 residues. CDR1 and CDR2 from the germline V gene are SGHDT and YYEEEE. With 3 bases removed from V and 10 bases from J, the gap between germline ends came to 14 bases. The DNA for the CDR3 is TGTGCCAGCAGCTCGGGACGGGCCGGTCCCCAGCATTTT. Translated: CASSSGRAGPQHF.

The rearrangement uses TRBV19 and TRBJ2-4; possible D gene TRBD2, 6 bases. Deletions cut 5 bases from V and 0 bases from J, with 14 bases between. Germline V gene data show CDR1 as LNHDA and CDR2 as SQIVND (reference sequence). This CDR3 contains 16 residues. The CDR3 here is CASSPRDWVAKNIQYF. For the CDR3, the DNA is TGTGCCAGTAGTCCAAGGGACTGGGTAGCCAAAAACATTCAGTACTTC. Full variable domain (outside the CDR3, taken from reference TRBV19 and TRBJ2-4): DGGITQSPKYLFRKEGQNVTLSCEQNLNHDAMYWYRQDPGQGLRLIYYSQIVNDFQKGDIAEGYSVSREKKESFPLTVTSAQKNPTAFYLCASSPRDWVAKNIQYFGAGTRLSVL.

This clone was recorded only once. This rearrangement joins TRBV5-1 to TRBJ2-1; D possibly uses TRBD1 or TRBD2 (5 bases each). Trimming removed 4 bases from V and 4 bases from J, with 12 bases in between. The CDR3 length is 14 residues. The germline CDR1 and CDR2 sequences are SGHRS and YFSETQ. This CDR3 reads CASSAPGRYNEQFF. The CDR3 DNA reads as TGCGCCAGCAGCGCTCCGGGACGGTACAATGAGCAGTTCTTC.

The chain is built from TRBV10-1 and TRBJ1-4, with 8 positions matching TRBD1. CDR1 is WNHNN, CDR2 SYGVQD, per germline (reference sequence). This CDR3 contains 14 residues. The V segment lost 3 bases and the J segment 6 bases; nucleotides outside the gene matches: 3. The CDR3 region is CASSDQTGDEKLFF. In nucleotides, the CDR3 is TGCGCCAGCAGTGACCAGACAGGGGATGAAAAACTGTTTTTT.